A single sample is the source of the 10 T cell receptor beta chains below, sequenced in a study of T-cell memory formation after mild COVID-19. A single record per CDR3 protein comes from TCRdb applying MiXCR to the 5' RACE reads. The sample consists of around 310,000 distinct CDR3 sequences, around an eighth of them appearing once. The sample comprised PBMCs or a T cell subset sorted from them (not recorded which). The receptors stem from a man aged 18-30 years who had mild COVID-19 (a few samples of this study predate the infection). Cell type and time point are not known.

There are a few counts of this clonotype. The chain carries TRBV20-1 and TRBJ2-1, with D possibly being TRBD2 (5 bases). From germline, CDR1 is DFQATT and CDR2 SNEGSKA (reference sequence). This CDR3 is built from 16 residues. The V gene lost 2 bases and the J gene lost 7 bases, with 21 bases spanning the gap. The DNA of the CDR3 is TGCAGTGCTAGATCGGCGTCGGGGTTCTACCTTAATGAGCAGTTCTTC. Its translation: CSARSASGFYLNEQFF.

The V gene is TRBV2, the J gene TRBJ2-7; TRBD1 matches at 7 bases. CDR1 and CDR2 from the germline V gene are SNHLY and FYNNEI. This CDR3 is 14 amino acids long. V was pared by 7 bases and J by 6 bases, with 12 bases of the junction left unmatched. CDR3 amino acids: CASTMTGLPLEQYF. The CDR3, as DNA: TGTGCCAGCACCATGACAGGGCTCCCCCTCGAGCAGTACTTC. Full variable domain (outside the CDR3, taken from reference TRBV2 and TRBJ2-7): EPEVTQTPSHQVTQMGQEVILRCVPISNHLYFYWYRQILGQKVEFLVSFYNNEISEKSEIFDDQFSVERPDGSNFTLKIRSTKLEDSAMYFCASTMTGLPLEQYFGPGTRLTVT.

The gene calls are TRBV12-3 or TRBV12-4 and TRBJ2-2; D is uncertain. Trimming stripped 6 bases from V and 9 bases from J, with 5 bases between. The CDR3 spans 10 residues. The CDR3 coding sequence is TGTGCCAGCAGGTCGAGGGAGCTGTTTTTT. Translating it yields CASRSRELFF.

This chain uses TRBV4-1 with TRBJ2-7; D is possibly TRBD1 or TRBD2 (5 bases each). Germline values: CDR1 MGHRA, CDR2 YSYEKL. The V end lost 1 base, the J end lost 6 bases, and 13 bases lay between the germline ends. The CDR3 covers 14 residues. The CDR3 sequence: CASSQGPGAPEQYV. As DNA, the CDR3 is TGCGCCAGCAGCCAAGGGCCCGGGGCTCCCGAGCAGTACGTC.

This clonotype was counted only a few times. CDR3 DNA: TGTGCCAGCAGTTACTCGCCATCTACGTTTACAGGCGAACCTTACTATGGCTACACCTTC. This encodes CASSYSPSTFTGEPYYGYTF. The genes are TRBV6-2 or TRBV6-3 and TRBJ1-2; D is perhaps TRBD1 (5 bases). CDR1 is MNHEY, CDR2 SVGEGT, per germline. Trimming took off 0 bases at V and 3 bases at J, with 26 bases between the two ends. This CDR3 comprises 20 residues.

The chain recombines TRBV12-3 or TRBV12-4 with TRBJ1-5, with TRBD1 identical over 9 bases. Trimming at V came to 7 bases and at J to 6 bases, leaving 7 bases not matched to a gene. The CDR3 contains 14 residues. In DNA form, the CDR3 reads TGTGCCAGCACCTGGGGACAGGGAACTCAGCCCCAGCATTTT. Its protein product is CASTWGQGTQPQHF.

The V and J genes are TRBV2 and TRBJ2-5, with 9 bases lining up with TRBD1. Germline assignment: CDR1 SNHLY and CDR2 FYNNEI. CDR3 size: 16 residues. V was pared by 8 bases and J by 0 bases, with 10 bases of the junction left unmatched. CDR3 nucleotides: TGTGCCAGCGAGGGACAGGGTTTAGTCTACCAAGAGACCCAGTACTTC. Translated, it gives CASEGQGLVYQETQYF.

The J gene is TRBJ2-5, the V gene TRBV6-5, with 14 bases that match TRBD2. The CDR3 has 16 residues. Germline V gene sequence: CDR1 MNHEY, CDR2 SVGAGI. The trim removed 6 bases at V and 5 bases at J, leaving 8 bases unmatched. This chain's CDR3 is CASRPGLAGGSETQYF. For the CDR3, the DNA is TGTGCCAGCAGGCCCGGACTAGCGGGGGGCTCGGAGACCCAGTACTTC.

This clonotype came up a few times. The V call is TRBV6-4, the J call TRBJ2-2; D is perhaps TRBD2 (5 bases). The germline gives CDR1 MRHNA, CDR2 SNTAGT. V lost 0 bases and J lost 1, with 6 bases in between. The CDR3 covers 15 residues. The CDR3 region has the DNA TGTGCCAGCAGTGACTCGGCGGGGAACACCGGGGAGCTGTTTTTT. This translates into CASSDSAGNTGELFF.

The rearrangement uses TRBV5-1 and TRBJ2-3; D might be TRBD2 (7 bases). CDR1 and CDR2 from the germline V gene are SGHRS and YFSETQ. Trimming removed 4 bases at V and 6 bases at J, with 15 bases between. The CDR3 length is 14 residues. The CDR3 reads CASSPLGGADTQYF. The CDR3 bases are TGCGCCAGCAGCCCCTTAGGGGGGGCGGATACGCAGTATTTT.